This TCR beta chain came from a study of blood T cell repertoires in COVID-19 (dated by TCRdb to about 2020). General notes on the study: Samples covering the acute and convalescent phases of COVID-19 were provided by collaborators in the United States, Italy and Spain. Nearly every sample came with metadata listing a de-identified subject ID, COVID-19 status, age in years and sex. Samples came from the ongoing ImmuneRACE study (first 160 participants) plus 1,254 subjects from 6 global collaborators. The repertoires were released in a freely available public database meant as a resource for research on the immune response to SARS-CoV-2. Where available, HLA class I and class II types were taken from metadata supplied by the sample provider and were not determined by assay-based typing. The prospective study material was composed of cDNA or gDNA derived from T cells, B-cell-depleted T cells, or PBMCs. The dataset comprised deeply sampled blood TCRbeta repertoires from subjects exposed to, actively infected with, or recovered from COVID-19. Study-wide conclusions, independent of this receptor: The quantity of clinical and demographic metadata differed by source and by participant and was supplied without curation.

Samples from volunteer blood donors who had recovered from COVID-19 were contributed by a second Seattle source. Collaborating institutions collected whole blood in K2EDTA tubes following their own protocols. For TCRbeta analysis, collaborators shipped samples as frozen whole blood, isolated PBMCs, or DNA extracted from either of those sample types. TCRbeta CDR3 regions were amplified from genomic DNA by means of the immunoSEQ Assay, a bias-controlled multiplex PCR. The authors' analysis ran thus. Nucleated cell counts per sample were estimated from amplification of reference gene primers within the assay. To quantify the absolute abundance of each unique TCRbeta CDR3 rearrangement, sequence reads were collapsed and filtered. For each sample, productive Simpson clonality was calculated by taking the square root of Simpson's diversity index across productive rearrangements. TCRdb holds this immuneACCESS table with in-frame rearrangements only. Some clones are missing; in checked studies, unresolved V genes explain under half, and the rest has no known cause. The V and J calls and clone size come from that table; D and trimming were worked out from the DNA. For this sample the table gives just under 250,000 clones, of which approximately 83% were detected only once. The ten largest account for about 3.1% of the sample.

With regard to this clone: Its recognized antigen is unknown. There are no base qualities to consult, and no much larger clone falls within one base.

Source material: peripheral blood. The TCR originated in a woman aged 25 to 39 who had recovered from COVID-19.

The nucleotides read TGTGCCAGCACCTTGGGGACATCCGGCACCCTCCACTTT. This gives the protein CASTLGTSGTLHF. Here the chain combines TRBV6-5 and TRBJ1-6; TRBD1 could be the D gene, as 6 bases match. The CDR3 runs 13 residues from the cysteine to the phenylalanine. The sequence is cut down to CDR3 DNA, 39 bases in frame from base 1. Sequences MNHEY (CDR1) and SVGAGI (CDR2) are obtained from the germline V gene. Trimming at the junction amounts to 7 bases on V and 14 bases on J, and the germline ends lie 18 bases apart.